This T cell receptor (beta chain) appears in the sequencing data of a study of blood T cells in healthy people across ages. CDR1 is MGHDK and CDR2 is SYGVNS in the germline V gene. The V and J ends lost 4 bases and 2 bases respectively, with 19 bases between them. The CDR3 runs to 17 residues. The authors drew around 11 milliliters of peripheral blood from each donor. Comment on this clonotype: Its cognate antigen is unknown.

The use of a sample-barcoded 5' primer and a J-beta primer mix characterized a second PCR of about 7 to 12 cycles. Via MiXCR, TCRdb re-called the 5' RACE reads, giving one row per CDR3 protein. The table has hundreds of thousands of distinct CDR3 sequences, roughly three fifths seen once. Broader study findings: Older individuals had lower TCR beta diversity per million T cells (the decline was roughly linear).

This chain links TRBV25-1 with TRBJ2-3; D is unresolved. This clonotype originated in a middle-aged man in good health. Sequencing was carried out using blood. CDR3: CASSASRSTGNTDTQYF. The CDR3 DNA is TGTGCCAGCAGTGCCTCTAGGTCTACCGGAAACACAGATACGCAGTATTTT.